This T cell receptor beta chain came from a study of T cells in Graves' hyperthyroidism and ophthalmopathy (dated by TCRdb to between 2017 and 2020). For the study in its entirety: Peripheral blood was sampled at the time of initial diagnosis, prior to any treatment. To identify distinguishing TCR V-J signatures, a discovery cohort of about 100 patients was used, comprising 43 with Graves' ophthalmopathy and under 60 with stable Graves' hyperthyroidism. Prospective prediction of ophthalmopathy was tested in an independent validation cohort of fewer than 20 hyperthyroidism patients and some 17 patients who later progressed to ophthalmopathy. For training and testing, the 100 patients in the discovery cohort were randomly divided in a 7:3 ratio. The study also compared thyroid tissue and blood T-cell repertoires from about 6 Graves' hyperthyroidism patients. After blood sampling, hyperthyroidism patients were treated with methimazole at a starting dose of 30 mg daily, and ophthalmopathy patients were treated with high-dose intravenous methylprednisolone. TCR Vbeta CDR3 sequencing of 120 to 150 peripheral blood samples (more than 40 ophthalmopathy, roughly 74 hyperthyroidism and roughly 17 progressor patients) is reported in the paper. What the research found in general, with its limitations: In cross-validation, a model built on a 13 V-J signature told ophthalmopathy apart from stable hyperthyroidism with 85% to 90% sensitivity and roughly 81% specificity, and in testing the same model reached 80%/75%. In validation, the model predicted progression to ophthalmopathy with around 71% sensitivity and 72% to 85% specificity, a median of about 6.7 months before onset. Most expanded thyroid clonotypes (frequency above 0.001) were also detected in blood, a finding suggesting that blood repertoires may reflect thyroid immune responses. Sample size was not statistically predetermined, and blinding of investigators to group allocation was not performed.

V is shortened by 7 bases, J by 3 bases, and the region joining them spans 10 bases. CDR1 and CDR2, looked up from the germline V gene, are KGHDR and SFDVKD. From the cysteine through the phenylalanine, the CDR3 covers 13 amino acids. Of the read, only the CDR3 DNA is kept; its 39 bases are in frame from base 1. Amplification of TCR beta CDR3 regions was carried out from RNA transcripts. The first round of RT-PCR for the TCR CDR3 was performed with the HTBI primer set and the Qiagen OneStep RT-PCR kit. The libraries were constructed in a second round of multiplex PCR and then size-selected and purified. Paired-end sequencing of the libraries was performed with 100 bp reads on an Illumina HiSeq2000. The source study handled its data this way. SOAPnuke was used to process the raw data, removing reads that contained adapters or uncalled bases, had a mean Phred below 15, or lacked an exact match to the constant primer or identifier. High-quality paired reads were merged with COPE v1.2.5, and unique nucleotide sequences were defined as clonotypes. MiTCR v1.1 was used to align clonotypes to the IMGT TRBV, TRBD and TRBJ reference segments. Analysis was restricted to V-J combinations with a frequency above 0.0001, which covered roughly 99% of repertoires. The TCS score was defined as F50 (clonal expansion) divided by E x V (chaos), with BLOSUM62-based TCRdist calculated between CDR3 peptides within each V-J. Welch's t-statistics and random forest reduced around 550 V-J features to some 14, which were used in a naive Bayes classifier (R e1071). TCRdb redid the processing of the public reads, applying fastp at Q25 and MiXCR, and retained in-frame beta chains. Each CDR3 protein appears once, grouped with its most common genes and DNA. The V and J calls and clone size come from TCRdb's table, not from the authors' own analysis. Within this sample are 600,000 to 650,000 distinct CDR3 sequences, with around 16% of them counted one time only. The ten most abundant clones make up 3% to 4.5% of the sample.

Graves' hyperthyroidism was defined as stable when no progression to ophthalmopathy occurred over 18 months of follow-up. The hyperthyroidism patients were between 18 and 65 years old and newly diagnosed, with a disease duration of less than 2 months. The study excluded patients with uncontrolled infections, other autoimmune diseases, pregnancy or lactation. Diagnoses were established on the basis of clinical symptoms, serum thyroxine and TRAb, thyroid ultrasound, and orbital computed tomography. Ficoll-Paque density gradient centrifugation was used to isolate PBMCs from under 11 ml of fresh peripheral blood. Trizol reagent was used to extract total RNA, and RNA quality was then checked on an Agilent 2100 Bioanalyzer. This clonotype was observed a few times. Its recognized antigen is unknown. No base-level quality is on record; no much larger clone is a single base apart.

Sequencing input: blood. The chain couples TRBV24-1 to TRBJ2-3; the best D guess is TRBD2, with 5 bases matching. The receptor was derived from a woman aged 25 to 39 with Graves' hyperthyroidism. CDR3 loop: CATSAWETDTQYF. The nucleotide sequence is TGTGCCACCAGCGCATGGGAGACAGATACGCAGTATTTT.